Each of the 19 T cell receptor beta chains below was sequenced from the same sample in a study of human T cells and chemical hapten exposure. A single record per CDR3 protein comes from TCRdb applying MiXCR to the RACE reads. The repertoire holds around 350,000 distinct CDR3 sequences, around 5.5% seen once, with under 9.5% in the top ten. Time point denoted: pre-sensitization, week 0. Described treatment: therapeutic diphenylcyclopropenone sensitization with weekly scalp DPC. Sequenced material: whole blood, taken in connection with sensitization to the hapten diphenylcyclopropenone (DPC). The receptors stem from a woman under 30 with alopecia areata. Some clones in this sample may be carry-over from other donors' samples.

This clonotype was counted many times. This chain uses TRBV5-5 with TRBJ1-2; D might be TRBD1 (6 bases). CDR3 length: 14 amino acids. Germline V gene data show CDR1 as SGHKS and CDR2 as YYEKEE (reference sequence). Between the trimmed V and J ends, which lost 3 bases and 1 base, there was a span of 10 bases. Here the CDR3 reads CASSSGQINYGYTF. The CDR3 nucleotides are TGTGCCAGCAGCTCAGGACAGATTAACTATGGCTACACCTTC.

The CDR3: CASSQDTTPGTEAFF. The CDR3 bases are TGTGCCAGCAGCCAAGATACGACCCCGGGGACTGAAGCTTTCTTT. The rearrangement links TRBV3-1 to TRBJ1-1, with D hard to call. Germline values: CDR1 LGHDT, CDR2 YNNKEL (reference sequence). This CDR3 region has 15 residues. V shed 0 bases and J shed 5 bases, with 13 bases lying between them.

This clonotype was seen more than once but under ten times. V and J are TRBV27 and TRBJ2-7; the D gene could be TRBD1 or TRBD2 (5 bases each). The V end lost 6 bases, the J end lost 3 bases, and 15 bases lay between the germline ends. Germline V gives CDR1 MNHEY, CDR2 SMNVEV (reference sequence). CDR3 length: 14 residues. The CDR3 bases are TGTGCCAGCAGCCTAAAGGGACGCAACTACGAGCAGTACTTC. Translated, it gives CASSLKGRNYEQYF.

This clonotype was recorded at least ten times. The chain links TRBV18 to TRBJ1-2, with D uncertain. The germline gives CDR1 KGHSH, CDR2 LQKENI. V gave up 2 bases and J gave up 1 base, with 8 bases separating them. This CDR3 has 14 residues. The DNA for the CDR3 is TGTGCCAGCTCACCAATTGACGGTAACTATGGCTACACCTTC. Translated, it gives CASSPIDGNYGYTF.

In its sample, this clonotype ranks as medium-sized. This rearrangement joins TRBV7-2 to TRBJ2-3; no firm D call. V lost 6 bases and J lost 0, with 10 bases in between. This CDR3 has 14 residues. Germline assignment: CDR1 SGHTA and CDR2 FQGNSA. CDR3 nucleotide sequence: TGTGCCAGCAGTCCCAGCTATAGCACAGATACGCAGTATTTT. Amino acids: CASSPSYSTDTQYF. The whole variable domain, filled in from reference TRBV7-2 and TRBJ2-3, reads GAGVSQSPSNKVTEKGKDVELRCDPISGHTALYWYRQSLGQGLEFLIYFQGNSAPDKSGLPSDRFSAERTGGSVSTLTIQRTQQEDSAVYLCASSPSYSTDTQYFGPGTRLTVL.

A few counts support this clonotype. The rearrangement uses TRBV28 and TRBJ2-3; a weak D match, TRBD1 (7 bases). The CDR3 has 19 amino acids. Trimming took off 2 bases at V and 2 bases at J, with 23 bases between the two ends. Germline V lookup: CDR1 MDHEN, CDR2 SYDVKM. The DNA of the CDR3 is TGTGCCAGCAGTTTAAAACCCTTCAGGGGGGCCCTCGTCACAGATACGCAGTATTTT. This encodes CASSLKPFRGALVTDTQYF.

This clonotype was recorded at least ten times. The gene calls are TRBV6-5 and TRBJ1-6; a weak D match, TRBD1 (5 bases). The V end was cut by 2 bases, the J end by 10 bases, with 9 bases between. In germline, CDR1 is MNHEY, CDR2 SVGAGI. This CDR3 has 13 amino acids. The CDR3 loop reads CASSYGEGSPLHF. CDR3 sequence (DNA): TGTGCCAGCAGTTACGGCGAGGGGTCACCCCTCCACTTT.

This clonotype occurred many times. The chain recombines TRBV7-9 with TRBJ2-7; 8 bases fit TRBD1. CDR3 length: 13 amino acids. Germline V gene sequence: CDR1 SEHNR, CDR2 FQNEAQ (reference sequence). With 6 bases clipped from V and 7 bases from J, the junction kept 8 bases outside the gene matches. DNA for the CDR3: TGTGCCAGCAGACGGACAGGGTCGGAAGAGCAGTACTTC. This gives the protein CASRRTGSEEQYF.

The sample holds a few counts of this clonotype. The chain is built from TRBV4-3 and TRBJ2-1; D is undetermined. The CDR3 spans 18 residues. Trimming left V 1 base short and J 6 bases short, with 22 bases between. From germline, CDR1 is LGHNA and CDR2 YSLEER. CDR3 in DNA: TGCGCCAGCAGCCAAGCGGCGTCCCCAAGGTGGTGCTGCAATGAGCAGTTCTTC. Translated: CASSQAASPRWCCNEQFF.

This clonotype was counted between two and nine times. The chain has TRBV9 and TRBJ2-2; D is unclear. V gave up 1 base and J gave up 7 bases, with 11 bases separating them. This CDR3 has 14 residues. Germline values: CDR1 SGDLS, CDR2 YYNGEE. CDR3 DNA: TGTGCCAGCAGCGTATTTTCGAGTGGCGGGGAGCTGTTTTTT. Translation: CASSVFSSGGELFF.

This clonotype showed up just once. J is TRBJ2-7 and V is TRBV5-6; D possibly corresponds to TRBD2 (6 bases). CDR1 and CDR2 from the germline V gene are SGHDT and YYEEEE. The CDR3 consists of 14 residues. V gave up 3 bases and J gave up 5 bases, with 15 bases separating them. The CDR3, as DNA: TGTGCCAGCAGCTGGGGACTGCCCGTGAACGAGCAGTACTTC. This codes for CASSWGLPVNEQYF.

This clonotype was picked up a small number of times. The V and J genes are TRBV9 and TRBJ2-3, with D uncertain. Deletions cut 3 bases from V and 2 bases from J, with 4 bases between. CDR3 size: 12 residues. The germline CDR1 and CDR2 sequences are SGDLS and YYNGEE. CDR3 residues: CASSGYTDTQYF. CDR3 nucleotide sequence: TGTGCCAGCAGCGGCTACACAGATACGCAGTATTTT.

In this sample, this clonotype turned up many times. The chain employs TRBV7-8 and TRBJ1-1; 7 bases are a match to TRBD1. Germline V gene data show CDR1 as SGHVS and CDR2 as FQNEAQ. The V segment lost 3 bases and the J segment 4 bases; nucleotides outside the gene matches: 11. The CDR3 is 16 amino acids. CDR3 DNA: TGTGCCAGCAGCTTCGGACAGGACGTGAGCAGCACTGAAGCTTTCTTT. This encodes CASSFGQDVSSTEAFF.

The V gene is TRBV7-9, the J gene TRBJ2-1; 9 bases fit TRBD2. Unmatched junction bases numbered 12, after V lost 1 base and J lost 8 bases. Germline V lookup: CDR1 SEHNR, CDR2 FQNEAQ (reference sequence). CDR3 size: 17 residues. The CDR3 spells CASSLGGGAAGLHEQFF. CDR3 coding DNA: TGTGCCAGCAGCTTAGGCGGGGGGGCCGCTGGTCTCCATGAGCAGTTCTTC.

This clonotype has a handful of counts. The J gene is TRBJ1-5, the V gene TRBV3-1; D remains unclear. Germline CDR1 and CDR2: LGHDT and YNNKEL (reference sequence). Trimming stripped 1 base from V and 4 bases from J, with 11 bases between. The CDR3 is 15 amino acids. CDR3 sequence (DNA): TGTGCCAGCAGCCAAGGAGCACAGATTAATCAGCCCCAGCATTTT. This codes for CASSQGAQINQPQHF.

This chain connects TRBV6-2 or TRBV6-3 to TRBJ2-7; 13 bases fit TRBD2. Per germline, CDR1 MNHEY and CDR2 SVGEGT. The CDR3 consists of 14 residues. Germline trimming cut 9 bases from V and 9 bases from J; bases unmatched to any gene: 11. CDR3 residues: CASSGTSGESRQYF. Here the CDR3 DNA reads TGTGCCAGTTCCGGGACTAGCGGGGAGTCTCGGCAGTACTTC.

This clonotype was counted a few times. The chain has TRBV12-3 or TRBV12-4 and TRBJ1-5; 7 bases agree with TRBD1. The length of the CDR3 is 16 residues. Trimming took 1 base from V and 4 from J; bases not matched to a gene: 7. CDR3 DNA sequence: TGTGCCAGCAGTTTAGAGGGGACAGCTTCGAATCAGCCCCAGCATTTT. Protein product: CASSLEGTASNQPQHF.

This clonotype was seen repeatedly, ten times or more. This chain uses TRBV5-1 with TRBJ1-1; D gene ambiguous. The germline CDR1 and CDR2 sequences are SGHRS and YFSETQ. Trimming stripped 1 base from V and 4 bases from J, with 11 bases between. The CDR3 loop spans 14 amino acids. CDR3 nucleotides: TGCGCCAGCAGCTTGAGTCAGGTCGGCACTGAAGCTTTCTTT. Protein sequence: CASSLSQVGTEAFF.

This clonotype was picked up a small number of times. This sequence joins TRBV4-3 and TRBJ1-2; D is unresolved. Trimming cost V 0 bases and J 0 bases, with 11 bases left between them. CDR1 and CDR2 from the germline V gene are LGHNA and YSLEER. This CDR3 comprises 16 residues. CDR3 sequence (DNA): TGCGCCAGCAGCCAAGAAGGGCGGCTGTCTAACTATGGCTACACCTTC. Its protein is CASSQEGRLSNYGYTF.